The entry that follows covers one TCR beta chain sequence. Its recognized antigen is unknown. Base qualities are not recorded, but no much larger clone differs from it by a single base. Donors were 39 systemically healthy Caucasian individuals from Russia aged roughly 6 to 95 years. Each donor gave about 9.2 milliliters of peripheral blood, drawn into EDTA-treated Vacutainer tubes. Ficoll-Paque density-gradient centrifugation was used to isolate PBMCs, with at least 6.5 million per sample. Total RNA was extracted from PBMCs with Trizol reagent, with at least 5.5 micrograms obtained per sample. For every donor, flow cytometry on a PBMC aliquot measured the percentage of naive CD45RAhigh/CD27high T cells. The library was prepared using 5' RACE. The sample was run on an Illumina HiSeq 2500. The second PCR ran for about 6 to 12 cycles and used a J-beta primer mix along with a sample-barcoded 5' primer. A unique molecular identifier was introduced onto each TCR beta cDNA molecule by a template-switch 5' adaptor carrying 12 random nucleotides. At least 2.5 million CDR3-containing paired-end reads were obtained from each sample. First-strand cDNA was synthesized from all RNA with the Mint cDNA synthesis kit, primed by a TRBC-specific oligonucleotide. After uracil-DNA glycosylase treatment, a first 18-cycle PCR used universal primers M1SS and BC2_uni_R on all cDNA. Concerning the study's data processing: For normalization, 1 million high-quality reads were randomly selected from each sample, with every read carrying a distinct molecular identifier. Reads sharing molecular identifiers were discarded rather than binned into consensus sequences. MiTCR, run with a Q25 quality threshold and the strictest error-elimination algorithm, handled CDR3 identification, clonotype clustering and error correction. A nonparametric unseen species model with Euler transformation was used to estimate lower-bound total TCR beta diversity. The public sequencing data were trimmed at Q25 with fastp and processed into clonotypes with MiXCR by TCRdb, which kept only in-frame beta chains. Every CDR3 protein is listed once, alongside the most common genes and DNA of its rows. The V and J calls and clone size come from TCRdb's table, not from the authors' own analysis. For this sample there are approximately 810,000 distinct CDR3 sequences; under 30% appear just once. The biggest ten clones account for 15% to 20% of the sample.

This entry comes from a study of blood T cells in healthy people across ages (dated by TCRdb to between 2015 and 2016). For context, the study as a whole: In model experiments, template switching captured about one uniquely barcoded TCR beta cDNA molecule for every two T cells. To track age-related changes in TCR beta repertoire diversity, the study relied on deep sequencing normalized with unique cDNA molecular identifiers. Four age groups were formed from the donors: young (average approximately 15 years), middle-aged (approximately 41), aged (under 70) and long-lived (less than 85). To avoid experimental bias, donors of different ages were spread randomly across the sequencing lanes. For two donors (one aged 18 to 29 and one aged 80 or older), the study analyzed two additional independent replicas of 1 million unique cDNA reads from the same blood draw.

The germline V gene supplies CDR1 SGHRS and CDR2 YFSETQ. Relative to germline, V is 1 base shorter and J is 3 bases shorter, with 11 bases between their ends. Inclusive of the bounding cysteine and phenylalanine, the CDR3 is 15 residues long. Just the 45-base CDR3 DNA is kept, in frame starting at base 1. Findings and caveats that apply to the study as a whole: Total diversity estimates from one million sequenced T cells were considered lower bounds and underestimates. Observed TCR beta diversity per million T cells fell roughly linearly with age, and a significant reduction was already apparent by age approximately 40. The percentage of naive T cells measured by flow cytometry correlated strongly with observed TCR beta diversity. The CMV infection status of donors was not known, potentially confounding age-related changes in expanded clonotypes. Bulk unsorted PBMC profiling prevented conclusive comparison of naive and antigen-experienced compartments. The long-lived group showed more naive CD4+ T cells, fewer expanded clones and increased TCR diversity than the aged group, suggesting age selection.

This chain joins TRBV5-1 to TRBJ2-1; TRBD1 might be the D gene, on 6 matching bases. The receptor's source is a woman aged 80 or over in good health. Material for sequencing was blood. The DNA reads TGCGCCAGCAGCTTGTCGACAGGACACTACAATGAGCAGTTCTTC. It codes for CASSLSTGHYNEQFF. Supplemented by the reference TRBV5-1 and TRBJ2-1 proteins around the CDR3, the complete variable domain is KAGVTQTPRYLIKTRGQQVTLSCSPISGHRSVSWYQQTPGQGLQFLFEYFSETQRNKGNFPGRFSGRQFSNSRSEMNVSTLELGDSALYLCASSLSTGHYNEQFFGPGTRLTVL.